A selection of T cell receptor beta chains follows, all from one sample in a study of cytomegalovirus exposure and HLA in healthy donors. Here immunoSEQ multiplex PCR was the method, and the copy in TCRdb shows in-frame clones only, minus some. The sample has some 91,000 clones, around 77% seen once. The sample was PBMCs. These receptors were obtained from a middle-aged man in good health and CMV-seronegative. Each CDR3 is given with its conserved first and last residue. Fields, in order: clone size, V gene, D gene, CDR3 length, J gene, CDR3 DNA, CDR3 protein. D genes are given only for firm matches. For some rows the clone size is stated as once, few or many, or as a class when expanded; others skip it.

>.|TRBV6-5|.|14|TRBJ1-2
TGTGCCAGCAGTCGTCGGGGGATTAACTATGGCTACACCTTC
CASSRRGINYGYTF
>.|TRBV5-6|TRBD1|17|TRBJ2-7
TGTGCCAGCAGCTTGGGCCCCGGACAGGTGAGCTCCTACGAGCAGTACTTC
CASSLGPGQVSSYEQYF
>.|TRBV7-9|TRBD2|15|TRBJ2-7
TGTGCCAGCAGCTACCCGGCAGCGGGAGATAACGAGCAGTACTTC
CASSYPAAGDNEQYF
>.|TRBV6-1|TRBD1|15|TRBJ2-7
TGTGCCAGCAGGGTCCTCCGGGACAGACCCTACGAGCAGTACTTC
CASRVLRDRPYEQYF
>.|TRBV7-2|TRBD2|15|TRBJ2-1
TGTGCCAGCAGCTCAGAGGGACTAGCGTCCAGTGAGCAGTTCTTC
CASSSEGLASSEQFF
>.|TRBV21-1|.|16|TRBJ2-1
TGTGCCAGCAGTGGGGAGGGGGGACAGGACTACAATGAGCAGTTCTTC
CASSGEGGQDYNEQFF
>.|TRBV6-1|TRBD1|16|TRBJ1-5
TGTGCCAGCAGTGAGGAGGGGGCCGACAGTTATCAGCCCCAGCATTTT
CASSEEGADSYQPQHF
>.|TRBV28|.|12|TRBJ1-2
TGTGCCAGCAGAACCGGACAGTATGGCTACACCTTC
CASRTGQYGYTF
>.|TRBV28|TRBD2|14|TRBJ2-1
TGTGCCGGGTCCGGGACTAGGACCTACAATGAGCAGTTCTTC
CAGSGTRTYNEQFF
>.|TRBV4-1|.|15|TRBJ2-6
TGCGCCAGCAGCCAAGTTTTCGCTAGGGCCAACGTCCTGACTTTC
CASSQVFARANVLTF
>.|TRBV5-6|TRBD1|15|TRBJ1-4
TGTGCCAGCAGCCCCTTAGGGGGCCAGAATGAAAAACTGTTTTTT
CASSPLGGQNEKLFF
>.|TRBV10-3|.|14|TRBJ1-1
TGTGCCATCAGCCCGGGGGGGACGAACACTGAAGCTTTCTTT
CAISPGGTNTEAFF
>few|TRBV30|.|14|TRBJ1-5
TGTGCCTGGAGTGCAGGGGATAACAATCAGCCCCAGCATTTT
CAWSAGDNNQPQHF
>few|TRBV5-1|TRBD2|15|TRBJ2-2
TGCGCCAGCAGCTTGGCCCTAGCGGGAATCGGGGAGCTGTTTTTT
CASSLALAGIGELFF
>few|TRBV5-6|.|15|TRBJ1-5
TGTGCCAGCAGCTTGAGGGGGATTAGCAATCAGCCCCAGCATTTT
CASSLRGISNQPQHF
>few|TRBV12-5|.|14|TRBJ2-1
TGTGCTAGTGGTCCCAGGGGAGGGAACAATGAGCAGTTCTTC
CASGPRGGNNEQFF
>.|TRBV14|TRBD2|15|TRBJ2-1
TGTGCCAGCAGCCAAGGTCGGGGGGGTTACAATGAGCAGTTCTTC
CASSQGRGGYNEQFF
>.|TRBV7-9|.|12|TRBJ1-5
TGTTCCAGCAGCCCGAGTAGCCAGCCCCAGCATTTT
CSSSPSSQPQHF
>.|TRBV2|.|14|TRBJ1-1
TGTGCCAGCAGTGAAAGGACATTTAACACTGAAGCTTTCTTT
CASSERTFNTEAFF
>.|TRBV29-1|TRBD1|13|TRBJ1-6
TGCAGCGTTGGTGGGGACAGGAATTCACCCCTCCACTTT
CSVGGDRNSPLHF
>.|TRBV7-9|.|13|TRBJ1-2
TGTGCCAGCAGCGCGGTGAGACAGGAGGGCTACACCTTC
CASSAVRQEGYTF